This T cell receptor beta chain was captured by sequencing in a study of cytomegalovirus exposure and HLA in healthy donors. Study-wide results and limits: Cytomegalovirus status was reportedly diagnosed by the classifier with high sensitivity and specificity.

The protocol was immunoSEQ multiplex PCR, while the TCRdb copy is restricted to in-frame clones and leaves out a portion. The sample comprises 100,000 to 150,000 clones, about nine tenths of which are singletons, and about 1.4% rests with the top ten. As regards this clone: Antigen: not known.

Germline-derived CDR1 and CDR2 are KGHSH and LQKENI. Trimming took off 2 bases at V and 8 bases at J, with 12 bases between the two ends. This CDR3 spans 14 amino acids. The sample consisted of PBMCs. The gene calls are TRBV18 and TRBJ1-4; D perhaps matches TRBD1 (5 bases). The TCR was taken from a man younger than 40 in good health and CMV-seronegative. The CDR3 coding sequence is TGTGCCAGCTCACCAGGGGGGTTGTTGGAAAAACTGTTTTTT. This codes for CASSPGGLLEKLFF.